This T cell receptor beta chain was identified during a study of blood T cells in healthy people across ages. The CDR3 runs 15 residues. J gave up 1 base and V 6 bases, and 3 bases lay outside the gene matches. Overall study findings and caveats: Naive and antigen-experienced cells could not be conclusively compared, given unsorted PBMCs. Long-lived and aged donors differed, with more naive CD4+ cells and higher diversity in the long-lived.

About this clonotype itself: Its antigen is still unknown.

The use of a sample-barcoded 5' primer and a J-beta primer mix characterized a second PCR of roughly 6 to 11 cycles. TCRdb re-derived calls from the 5' RACE reads in MiXCR, one entry per CDR3 protein. Counted here are hundreds of thousands of distinct CDR3 sequences, about 43% occurring once; the ten biggest clones make up around 30%. The sequencing input was blood. The chain couples TRBV12-3 or TRBV12-4 to TRBJ2-5, with TRBD2 identical over 12 bases. The origin of this receptor is an older man in good health. The CDR3 region has the DNA TGTGCCAGCAGCCCTAGCGGGGGGGGCCAAGAGACCCAGTACTTC. Translating it yields CASSPSGGGQETQYF.